This T cell receptor (beta chain) was captured in a study of blood T cell repertoires in COVID-19. The length of the CDR3 is 13 residues. The germline V gene has CDR1 SGDLS and CDR2 YYNGEE. The V gene lost 4 bases and the J gene lost 2 bases, with 9 bases spanning the gap. Assay used: immunoSEQ multiplex PCR; TCRdb lists only in-frame clones, some missing. The sample has approximately 440,000 clones, 90% seen once. Clinical history reported by participants formed the basis on which cohorts were assigned. Sequences were obtained from PBMCs or T cells enriched from blood (not recorded which). This clonotype was obtained from a man aged 18 to 35 who had recovered from COVID-19. V is TRBV9 and J is TRBJ1-2, with D perhaps TRBD1 (5 bases). DNA of the CDR3: TGTGCCAGCAGCCCCCGACAGAACTATGGCTACACCTTC. Protein: CASSPRQNYGYTF.